This is a list of T cell receptor beta chains from one sample in a study of shared clonotypes between healthy human individuals. Method: immunoSEQ multiplex PCR; TCRdb's copy keeps in-frame clones and lacks some. The data show 850,000 to 1,200,000 clones, about 75% seen once. The sequencing sample was made of memory CD4+ T cells sorted from blood. These receptors were taken from a man between 18 and 29 years old in good health. Each CDR3 is given with its conserved first and last residue. Fields, in order: CDR3 DNA, CDR3 protein, D gene, V gene, clone size, J gene. D genes are given only for firm matches. The listing skips clone size in some rows; elsewhere it reads once, few, many or a size class.

TGTGCCTGGAGACGGACAGGGGCAAGAAACACCATATATTTT,CAWRRTGARNTIYF,TRBD1,TRBV30,NA,TRBJ1-3
TGTGCCAGTGCCGACCTATTAAGTAAGGGAACCGGGGAGCTGTTTTTT,CASADLLSKGTGELFF,NA,TRBV19,once,TRBJ2-2
TGTGCCAGCAGGAAGGATGCAACTAATGAAAAACTGTTTTTT,CASRKDATNEKLFF,NA,TRBV6-1,NA,TRBJ1-4
TGTGCCAGCAGCTTGGGGTCATCTTATGGCTACACCTTC,CASSLGSSYGYTF,NA,TRBV5-4,NA,TRBJ1-2
TGTGCCAGCAGCTTAGGAAGGGGGCCAGATACGCAGTATTTT,CASSLGRGPDTQYF,TRBD1,TRBV11-2,NA,TRBJ2-3
TGTGCCAGCAGCCGACAGGGTATCTATGGCTACACCTTC,CASSRQGIYGYTF,TRBD1,TRBV5-8,many,TRBJ1-2
TGTGCCAGCAGCTTGCAGATCAGACCCCAAGAGACCCAGTACTTC,CASSLQIRPQETQYF,NA,TRBV5-5,NA,TRBJ2-5
TGCGCCAGCAGCATTAGACAGGGTTCGATCCACGAGCAGTACTTC,CASSIRQGSIHEQYF,TRBD1,TRBV5-1,NA,TRBJ2-7
TGTGCCTGGAGTGTGGGCTCGAGCTCCTACAATGAGCAGTTCTTC,CAWSVGSSSYNEQFF,NA,TRBV30,once,TRBJ2-1
TGTGCCAGCAGTCTAGCATATACGCAGTATTTT,CASSLAYTQYF,NA,TRBV28,NA,TRBJ2-3
TGTGCCAGCAGTATTTCTAATCGGGAGCAGTACTTC,CASSISNREQYF,NA,TRBV2,NA,TRBJ2-7
TGTGCCAGCAGCCTGGGAAACCTAGCGGGAGCAGAGACCCAGTACTTC,CASSLGNLAGAETQYF,TRBD2,TRBV5-4,NA,TRBJ2-5
TGTGCCAGCAGTTCCAGGGGACAGGGCGGCACAGATACGCAGTATTTT,CASSSRGQGGTDTQYF,TRBD1,TRBV6-6,NA,TRBJ2-3
TGTGCCAGCAGCTCGGTGGGGGGAGGACAAGAGACCCAGTACTTC,CASSSVGGGQETQYF,NA,TRBV7-9,NA,TRBJ2-5
TGTGCCAGCAGCCTTCCGGGGTTGCGTGGCTACACCTTC,CASSLPGLRGYTF,NA,TRBV7-2,NA,TRBJ1-2
TGTGCCAGCAGTGAAGCGCGGTGGAATGAGCAGTTCTTC,CASSEARWNEQFF,NA,TRBV6-1,NA,TRBJ2-1
TGTGCCAGCAGTGATGAGACAGGGGTGGTTGGCTACACCTTC,CASSDETGVVGYTF,TRBD1,TRBV2,NA,TRBJ1-2
TGTGCCAGCTCCCAGGACAGGGGGCAGCCCCAGCATTTT,CASSQDRGQPQHF,TRBD1,TRBV18,NA,TRBJ1-5
TGTGCCAGCTCACCCCCAGGAGACAGTCAGCCCCAGCATTTT,CASSPPGDSQPQHF,NA,TRBV18,NA,TRBJ1-5
TGTGCCAGCAGCTTGGAGGGGCTCAACACAGATACGCAGTATTTT,CASSLEGLNTDTQYF,NA,TRBV5-6,NA,TRBJ2-3
TGTGCCAGCAGCGACCCGGCTAGCGGGGGATCCTACGAGCAGTACTTC,CASSDPASGGSYEQYF,TRBD2,TRBV7-8,NA,TRBJ2-7
TGTGCCAGTAGTATATGGGCAGAACCCAATCAGCCCCAGCATTTT,CASSIWAEPNQPQHF,NA,TRBV19,NA,TRBJ1-5
TGCAGCGTTGTCCGAACTACCGGACAGTCGAGTGGCTACACCTTC,CSVVRTTGQSSGYTF,NA,TRBV29-1,NA,TRBJ1-2
TGTGCCAGCAGTTTAACAGGAAATAGCAATCAGCCCCAGCATTTT,CASSLTGNSNQPQHF,NA,TRBV28,NA,TRBJ1-5
TGCGCCAGCAGCCAAGGGGCAGGGGCGATCTATGGCTACACCTTC,CASSQGAGAIYGYTF,NA,TRBV4-1,NA,TRBJ1-2
TGTGCCAGCAGCCGTCCCGGTAGCGCACTAACCGGGGAGCTGTTTTTT,CASSRPGSALTGELFF,NA,TRBV7-2,NA,TRBJ2-2
TGTGCCAGCAGTATGACCACTACGCTCGGCTATGGCTACACCTTC,CASSMTTTLGYGYTF,NA,TRBV5-6,NA,TRBJ1-2
TGTGCCAGCAGCGTGGGACTAGCGGGATTGGGCGGGGAGCTGTTTTTT,CASSVGLAGLGGELFF,TRBD2,TRBV9,NA,TRBJ2-2
TGTGCCAGCAGCTCAGGGACAGGGTACAAGTCTATCCACGAGCAGTACTTC,CASSSGTGYKSIHEQYF,TRBD1,TRBV11-2,NA,TRBJ2-7
TGTGCCAGCAGCGTCACCCCCGGGACAGGGGAGAACGAGCAGTACTTC,CASSVTPGTGENEQYF,TRBD1,TRBV9,NA,TRBJ2-7
TGTGCCAGCAGCCCTCGGGGTATTGTGACTGAAGCTTTCTTT,CASSPRGIVTEAFF,NA,TRBV9,NA,TRBJ1-1
TGCGCCAGCAGCTTGGGGCTGGGAGTCTACAATGAGCAGTTCTTC,CASSLGLGVYNEQFF,NA,TRBV5-1,NA,TRBJ2-1
TGTGCCTGGACTCCCGGGACAGGAAATGAAAAACTGTTTTTT,CAWTPGTGNEKLFF,TRBD1,TRBV30,once,TRBJ1-4
TGCGCCAGCAGCCTTGTGATAACGGACTACCACACCGGGGAGCTGTTTTTT,CASSLVITDYHTGELFF,NA,TRBV4-1,NA,TRBJ2-2
TGTGCCTGGAGTAGGCGCAGCTCCTACGAGCAGTACTTC,CAWSRRSSYEQYF,NA,TRBV30,few,TRBJ2-7
TGTGCCAGCAGCAACAGCGGGAGGAGTGATGAGACCCAGTACTTC,CASSNSGRSDETQYF,TRBD2,TRBV5-8,NA,TRBJ2-5
TGTGCCAGCAGGTTGCGGGAGAATCAGCCCCAGCATTTT,CASRLRENQPQHF,NA,TRBV6-6,NA,TRBJ1-5
TGTGCCTGGAGAGGGACAGGGAAATTCTATGGCTACACCTTC,CAWRGTGKFYGYTF,TRBD1,TRBV30,few,TRBJ1-2
TGTGCCAGCGGGGGGACCGGGACAATCTATGGCTACACCTTC,CASGGTGTIYGYTF,NA,TRBV5-6,NA,TRBJ1-2
TGTGCCAGCAGCTTCTACTCCGGGACAGCCACCGGGGAGCTGTTTTTT,CASSFYSGTATGELFF,TRBD1,TRBV5-5,NA,TRBJ2-2
TGTGCCAGCAGCTTGGCCGGGACACCCTATGGCTACACCTTC,CASSLAGTPYGYTF,NA,TRBV5-4,few,TRBJ1-2
TGTGCCAGCAGTGAAGCGGTGGGGCACCGTGAAAAACTGTTTTTT,CASSEAVGHREKLFF,NA,TRBV2,NA,TRBJ1-4
TGTGCCATCAGTGGGTCAGGACAGGTGAACACTGAAGCTTTCTTT,CAISGSGQVNTEAFF,TRBD1,TRBV10-3,few,TRBJ1-1
TGTGCCAGCAGCTTACTCCAGGGCGGAGATGGCTACACCTTC,CASSLLQGGDGYTF,NA,TRBV7-9,NA,TRBJ1-2
TGTGCCAGCAGCGCACTGGGGACTAGTTCTAGTCGTCCAGGGGAGCTGTTTTTT,CASSALGTSSSRPGELFF,TRBD2,TRBV9,once,TRBJ2-2
TGCGCCAGCAGCTTAGGACAAAAGGGCGCTGAAGCTTTCTTT,CASSLGQKGAEAFF,NA,TRBV5-1,NA,TRBJ1-1
TGTGCCAGCAGCGTAGCCCCGGAGTCCTACGAGCAGTACTTC,CASSVAPESYEQYF,NA,TRBV9,NA,TRBJ2-7
TGTGCCAGCAGTTTAGGTGGGGGGAGAAACACCGGGGAGCTGTTTTTT,CASSLGGGRNTGELFF,NA,TRBV27,NA,TRBJ2-2
TGTGCCAGCAGCTCCCGGGCCCTCTACGAGCAGTACTTC,CASSSRALYEQYF,NA,TRBV7-2,NA,TRBJ2-7
TGCGCCAGCAGTCCAGGACAGGGAAGCTCTGGAAACACCATATATTTT,CASSPGQGSSGNTIYF,TRBD1,TRBV4-1,NA,TRBJ1-3
TGTGCCAGCAGTGGGACGGTAGGGGAAAAACTGTTTTTT,CASSGTVGEKLFF,NA,TRBV6-1,once,TRBJ1-4
TGTGCCAGCTCAGCAGGGGTTGTAGATACGCAGTATTTT,CASSAGVVDTQYF,NA,TRBV18,once,TRBJ2-3
TGTGCCAGTGGGAGACAGTTGAACACTGAAGCTTTCTTT,CASGRQLNTEAFF,NA,TRBV28,NA,TRBJ1-1
TGTGCCAGCAGCCACGGGACAGCCGGAGAGCAGTACTTC,CASSHGTAGEQYF,TRBD1,TRBV7-8,NA,TRBJ2-7
TGTGCCAGCAGCTTAGGGGACAGGGGATACGAGCAGTACTTC,CASSLGDRGYEQYF,TRBD1,TRBV7-8,once,TRBJ2-7